The clone carrying this T cell receptor beta chain was detected many times. Its antigen is unknown. Per sample, a minimum of 6 million PBMCs were isolated. The sample originates from a study of blood T cells in healthy people across ages. Study information: Template-switching capture recovered about one barcoded beta molecule per two T cells. Study-level points and caveats: Diversity of TCR beta per million T cells declined in a roughly linear way with age.

V lost 4 bases to trimming and J lost 4 bases, with 17 bases between them. This CDR3 has 16 residues. A second PCR, run for about 7 to 11 cycles, used a sample-barcoded 5' primer plus a J-beta primer mix. Carrying 12 random nucleotides, a template-switch adaptor labeled each individual cDNA molecule. TCRdb reanalysed the 5' RACE reads using MiXCR and keeps one entry per CDR3 protein. Here the sample spans roughly 640,000 distinct CDR3 sequences, about 30% being singletons. V is TRBV12-3 or TRBV12-4 and J is TRBJ1-5; perhaps TRBD1 as D (5 bases). Material for sequencing was blood. The TCR sequence derives from a woman of 80 years or more in good health. The CDR3 DNA sequence: TGTGCCAGCAGTTCCCCGCCGGGACTGAGAAATCAGCCCCAGCATTTT. Its protein is CASSSPPGLRNQPQHF.